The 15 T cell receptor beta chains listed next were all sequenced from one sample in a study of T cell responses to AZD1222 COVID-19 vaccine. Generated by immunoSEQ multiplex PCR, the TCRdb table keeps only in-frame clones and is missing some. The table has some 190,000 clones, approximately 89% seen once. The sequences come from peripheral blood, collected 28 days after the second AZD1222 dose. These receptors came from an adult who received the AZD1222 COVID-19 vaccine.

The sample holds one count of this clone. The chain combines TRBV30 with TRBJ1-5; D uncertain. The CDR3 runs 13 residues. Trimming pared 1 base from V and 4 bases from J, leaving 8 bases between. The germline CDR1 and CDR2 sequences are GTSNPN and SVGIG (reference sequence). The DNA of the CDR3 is TGTGCCTGGAGTGGTCAGACTAATCAGCCCCAGCATTTT. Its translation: CAWSGQTNQPQHF.

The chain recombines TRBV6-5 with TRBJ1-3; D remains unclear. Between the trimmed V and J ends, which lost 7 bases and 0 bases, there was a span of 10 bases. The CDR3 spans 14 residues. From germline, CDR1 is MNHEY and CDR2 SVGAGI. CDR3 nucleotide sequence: TGTGCCAGCAATAAAGGAGGCTCTGGAAACACCATATATTTT. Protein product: CASNKGGSGNTIYF.

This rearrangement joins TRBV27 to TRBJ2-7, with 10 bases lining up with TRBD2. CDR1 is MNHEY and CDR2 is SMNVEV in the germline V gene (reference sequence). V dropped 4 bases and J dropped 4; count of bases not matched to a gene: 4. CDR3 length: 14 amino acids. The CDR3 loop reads CASSSSGSGYEQYF. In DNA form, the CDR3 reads TGTGCCAGCAGTTCTAGCGGGAGCGGGTACGAGCAGTACTTC.

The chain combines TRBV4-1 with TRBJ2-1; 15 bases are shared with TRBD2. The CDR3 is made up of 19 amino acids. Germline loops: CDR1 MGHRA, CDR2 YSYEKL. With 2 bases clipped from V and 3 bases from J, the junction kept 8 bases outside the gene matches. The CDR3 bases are TGCGCCAGCAGCCAACCGGGACTAGCGGGAGGACAACTCTACAATGAGCAGTTCTTC. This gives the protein CASSQPGLAGGQLYNEQFF.

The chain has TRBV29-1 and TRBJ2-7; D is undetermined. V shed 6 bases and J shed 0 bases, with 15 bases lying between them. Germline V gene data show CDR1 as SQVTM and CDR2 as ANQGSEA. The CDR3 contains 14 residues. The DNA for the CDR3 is TGCAGCGTGGACCCCCCCAGGAGCTCCTACGAGCAGTACTTC. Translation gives CSVDPPRSSYEQYF.

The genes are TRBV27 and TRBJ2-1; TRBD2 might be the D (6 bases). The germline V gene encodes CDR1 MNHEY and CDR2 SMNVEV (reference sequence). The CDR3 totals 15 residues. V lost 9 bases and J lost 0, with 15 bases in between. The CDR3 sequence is CASVSGLPSYNEQFF. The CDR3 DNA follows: TGTGCCAGTGTTAGCGGACTTCCCTCCTACAATGAGCAGTTCTTC.

CDR3 DNA sequence: TGTGCCAGCTCACCAGGGACAGAGGTATCCCTCCACTTT. This encodes CASSPGTEVSLHF. The genes are TRBV18 and TRBJ1-6; the match to TRBD1 covers 7 bases. Germline V gives CDR1 KGHSH, CDR2 LQKENI. CDR3 length: 13 amino acids. J was trimmed by 14 bases and V by 2 bases; bases with no gene match: 6. Variable domain in full (rest from reference TRBV18 and TRBJ1-6): NAGVMQNPRHLVRRRGQEARLRCSPMKGHSHVYWYRQLPEEGLKFMVYLQKENIIDESGMPKERFSAEFPKEGPSILRIQQVVRGDSAAYFCASSPGTEVSLHFGNGTRLTVT.

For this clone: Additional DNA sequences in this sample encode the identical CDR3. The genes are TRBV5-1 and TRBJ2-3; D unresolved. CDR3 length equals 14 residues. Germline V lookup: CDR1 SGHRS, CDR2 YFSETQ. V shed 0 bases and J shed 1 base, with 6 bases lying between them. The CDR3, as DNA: TGCGCCAGCAGCTTGGGTGGAGGCACAGATACGCAGTATTTT. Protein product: CASSLGGGTDTQYF.

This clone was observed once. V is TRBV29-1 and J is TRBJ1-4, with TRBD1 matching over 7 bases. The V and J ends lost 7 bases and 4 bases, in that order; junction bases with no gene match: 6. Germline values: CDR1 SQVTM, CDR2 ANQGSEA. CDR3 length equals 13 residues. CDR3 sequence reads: CSALGQLNEKLFF. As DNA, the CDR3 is TGCAGCGCTCTGGGACAGCTTAATGAAAAACTGTTTTTT.

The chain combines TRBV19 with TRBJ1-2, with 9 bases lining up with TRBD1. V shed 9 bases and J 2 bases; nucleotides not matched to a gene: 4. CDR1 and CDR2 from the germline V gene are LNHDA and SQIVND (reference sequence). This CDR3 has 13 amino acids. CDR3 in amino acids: CASLDRGNYGYTF. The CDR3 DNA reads TGTGCCAGCCTGGACAGGGGAAACTATGGCTACACCTTC.

The CDR3 loop is CAWSAAPLNTEAFF. CDR3 bases: TGTGCCTGGAGTGCGGCCCCGTTGAACACTGAAGCTTTCTTT. The rearrangement links TRBV30 to TRBJ1-1; D is undetermined. This CDR3 contains 14 residues. The ends were cut back, 1 base at V and 0 bases at J, with 9 bases in the middle. Germline CDR1 and CDR2: GTSNPN and SVGIG (reference sequence).

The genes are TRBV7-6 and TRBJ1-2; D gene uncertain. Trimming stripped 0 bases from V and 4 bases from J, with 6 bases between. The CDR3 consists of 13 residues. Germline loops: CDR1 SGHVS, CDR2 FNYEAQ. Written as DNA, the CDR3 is TGTGCCAGCAGCTTAGCCGAGGGCTATGGCTACACCTTC. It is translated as CASSLAEGYGYTF.

The CDR3 sequence: CASRDRGRLGSTDTQYF. CDR3 in DNA: TGTGCCAGCCGGGACAGGGGGCGCCTGGGGAGCACAGATACGCAGTATTTT. This chain uses TRBV19 with TRBJ2-3; 12 bases map to TRBD1. CDR1 is LNHDA, CDR2 SQIVND, per germline (reference sequence). CDR3 length: 17 residues. Losses at the gene ends were 9 bases for V and 0 bases for J; bases not matched to a gene: 10. Based on the CDR3 plus reference TRBV19 and TRBJ2-3, the full variable domain is DGGITQSPKYLFRKEGQNVTLSCEQNLNHDAMYWYRQDPGQGLRLIYYSQIVNDFQKGDIAEGYSVSREKKESFPLTVTSAQKNPTAFYLCASRDRGRLGSTDTQYFGPGTRLTVL.

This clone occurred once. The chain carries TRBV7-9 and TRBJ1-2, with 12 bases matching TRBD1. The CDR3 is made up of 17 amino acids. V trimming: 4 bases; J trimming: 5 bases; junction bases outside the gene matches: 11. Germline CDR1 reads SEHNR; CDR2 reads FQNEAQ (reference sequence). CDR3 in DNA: TGTGCCAGCAGCTCCGCGAGGGGGACAGGGGGCGGGTATGGCTACACCTTC. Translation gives CASSSARGTGGGYGYTF. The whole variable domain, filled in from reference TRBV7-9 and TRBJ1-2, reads DTGVSQNPRHKITKRGQNVTFRCDPISEHNRLYWYRQTLGQGPEFLTYFQNEAQLEKSRLLSDRFSAERPKGSFSTLEIQRTEQGDSAMYLCASSSARGTGGGYGYTFGSGTRLTVV.

CDR3 region: CASSLTATGGYTF. The CDR3 DNA sequence: TGTGCCAGCAGCCTGACAGCTACTGGGGGCTACACCTTC. V is TRBV3-1 (or the pseudogene TRBV3-2) and J is TRBJ1-2, with D tentatively TRBD1 (5 bases). The germline V and J ends were trimmed by 4 bases and 8 bases, with 14 bases remaining between them. The CDR3 extends over 13 amino acids. Looked up from germline, CDR1 is LGHDT and CDR2 is YNNKEL (reference sequence).